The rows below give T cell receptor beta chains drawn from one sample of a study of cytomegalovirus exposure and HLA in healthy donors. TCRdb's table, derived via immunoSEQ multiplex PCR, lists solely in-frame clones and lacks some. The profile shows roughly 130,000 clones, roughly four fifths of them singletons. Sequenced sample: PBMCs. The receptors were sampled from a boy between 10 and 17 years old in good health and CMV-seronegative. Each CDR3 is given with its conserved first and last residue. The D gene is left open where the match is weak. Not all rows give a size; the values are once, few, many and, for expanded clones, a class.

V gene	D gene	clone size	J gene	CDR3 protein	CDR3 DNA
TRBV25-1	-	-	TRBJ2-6	CASSEYGVYSGANVLTF	TGTGCCAGCAGTGAATATGGAGTCTACTCTGGGGCCAACGTCCTGACTTTC
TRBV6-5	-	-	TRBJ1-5	CASSYSRGQPQHF	TGTGCCAGCAGTTACTCCCGAGGGCAGCCCCAGCATTTT
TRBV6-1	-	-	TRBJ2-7	CASRRTSSYEQYF	TGTGCCAGCAGACGGACATCGTCCTACGAGCAGTACTTC
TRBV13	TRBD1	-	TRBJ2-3	CASSFGQGMASITDTQYF	TGTGCCAGCAGCTTCGGACAGGGAATGGCATCTATCACAGATACGCAGTATTTT
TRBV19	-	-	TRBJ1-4	CASSIGSGGEKLFF	TGTGCCAGTAGTATAGGATCTGGAGGGGAAAAACTGTTTTTT
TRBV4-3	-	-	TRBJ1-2	CASSLEQGDLYGYTF	TGCGCCAGCAGCCTAGAACAGGGAGACCTCTATGGCTACACCTTC
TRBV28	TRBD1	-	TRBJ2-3	CASSPTGGSDTQYF	TGTGCCAGCAGTCCGACAGGGGGCTCAGATACGCAGTATTTT
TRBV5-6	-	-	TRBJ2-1	CASSFAGFRFF	TGTGCCAGCAGCTTCGCAGGGTTCCGGTTCTTC
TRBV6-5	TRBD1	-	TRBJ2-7	CASRPTGFSYEQYF	TGTGCCAGCAGGCCGACAGGGTTCTCCTACGAGCAGTACTTC
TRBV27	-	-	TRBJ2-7	CASSLQGYEQYF	TGTGCCAGCAGTTTACAGGGTTACGAGCAGTACTTC
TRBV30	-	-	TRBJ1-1	CAGGTEAFF	TGTGCAGGGGGCACTGAAGCTTTCTTT
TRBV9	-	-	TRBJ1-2	CASSVGPGTNYGYTF	TGTGCCAGCAGCGTAGGGCCAGGTACTAACTATGGCTACACCTTC
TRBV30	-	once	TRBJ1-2	CAWHAGVGSGGYTF	TGTGCCTGGCATGCGGGTGTGGGCAGTGGGGGCTACACCTTC
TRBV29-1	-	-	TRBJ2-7	CSALREQYF	TGCAGCGCATTGAGGGAGCAGTACTTC
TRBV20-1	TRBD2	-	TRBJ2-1	CSAVAGEQFF	TGCAGTGCTGTAGCGGGCGAGCAGTTCTTC
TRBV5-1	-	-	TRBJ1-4	CASSQGYEPTNEKLFF	TGCGCCAGCAGCCAGGGATATGAACCAACTAATGAAAAACTGTTTTTT
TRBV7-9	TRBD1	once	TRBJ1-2	CASSPRTGKGYTF	TGTGCCAGCAGCCCCCGGACAGGGAAAGGCTACACCTTC
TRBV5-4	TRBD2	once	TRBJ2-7	CASSQSASGSSLFHEQYF	TGTGCCAGCAGCCAAAGCGCTAGCGGGAGTTCCCTCTTCCACGAGCAGTACTTC
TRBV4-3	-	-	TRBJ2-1	CASSQVRLARYNEQFF	TGCGCCAGCAGCCAAGTTCGGCTAGCGCGCTACAATGAGCAGTTCTTC
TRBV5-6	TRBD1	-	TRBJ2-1	CASSLLEGGRGYNEQFF	TGTGCCAGCAGCTTACTGGAAGGGGGCAGGGGTTACAATGAGCAGTTCTTC
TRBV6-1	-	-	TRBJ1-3	CASSEISASSGNTIYF	TGTGCCAGCAGTGAAATCTCTGCTAGCTCTGGAAACACCATATATTTT
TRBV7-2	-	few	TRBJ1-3	CASSSELTVASGNTIYF	TGTGCCAGCAGCTCCGAACTGACAGTTGCCTCTGGAAACACCATATATTTT
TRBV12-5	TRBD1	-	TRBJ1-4	CASGLKRTGQTNEKLFF	TGTGCTAGTGGTTTGAAACGAACGGGACAGACTAATGAAAAACTGTTTTTT
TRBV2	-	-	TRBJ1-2	CASRRLDENLNYGYTF	TGTGCCAGCAGGAGACTTGACGAAAATCTTAACTATGGCTACACCTTC
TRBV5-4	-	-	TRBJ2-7	CASSLGGGEQYF	TGTGCCAGCAGCTTGGGAGGGGGCGAGCAGTACTTC
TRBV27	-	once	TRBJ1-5	CASSLAGNQPQHF	TGTGCCAGCAGTTTAGCGGGGAATCAGCCCCAGCATTTT
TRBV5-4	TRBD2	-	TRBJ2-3	CASSLRLAGGGTDTQYF	TGTGCCAGCAGCTTGCGACTAGCGGGAGGGGGGACAGATACGCAGTATTTT
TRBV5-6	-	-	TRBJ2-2	CASSPPLRGELFF	TGTGCCAGCAGCCCCCCTTTGAGGGGGGAGCTGTTTTTT
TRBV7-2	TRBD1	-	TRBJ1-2	CASSPRDRRYGYTF	TGTGCCAGCAGCCCCCGGGACAGGCGTTATGGCTACACCTTC
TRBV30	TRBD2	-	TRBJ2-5	CAWKAGEGPGQETQYF	TGTGCCTGGAAGGCGGGGGAAGGGCCGGGGCAAGAGACCCAGTACTTC
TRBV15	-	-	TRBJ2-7	CATSTTVSYEQYF	TGTGCCACCAGCACGACAGTCTCCTACGAGCAGTACTTC
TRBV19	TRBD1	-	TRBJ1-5	CASSTTGGVYQPQHF	TGTGCCAGTAGCACTACAGGGGGCGTCTATCAGCCCCAGCATTTT
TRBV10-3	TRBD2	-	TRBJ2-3	CAISESSGLAGLSDTQYF	TGTGCCATCAGTGAGTCTTCGGGGCTAGCGGGATTATCAGATACGCAGTATTTT
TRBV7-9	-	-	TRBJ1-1	CSSRYTGRAFTEAFF	TGTTCCAGCAGGTATACAGGTCGGGCGTTCACTGAAGCTTTCTTT
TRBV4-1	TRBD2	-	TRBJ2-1	CASSSPSSGDYNEQFF	TGCGCCAGCAGCTCGCCGAGTAGCGGGGATTACAATGAGCAGTTCTTC
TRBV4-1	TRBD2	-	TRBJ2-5	CASSPSPGLAGETQYF	TGCGCCAGCAGCCCCAGTCCGGGACTAGCGGGAGAGACCCAGTACTTC
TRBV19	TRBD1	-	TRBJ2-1	CASSINVVGQGSGNEQFF	TGTGCCAGTAGTATAAATGTTGTCGGACAGGGGTCGGGTAATGAGCAGTTCTTC
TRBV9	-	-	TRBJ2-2	CASSPLGQGTGELFF	TGTGCCAGCAGCCCCCTGGGGCAGGGGACCGGGGAGCTGTTTTTT
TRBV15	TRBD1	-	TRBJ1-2	CATSRAQGADYGYTF	TGTGCCACCAGCAGAGCACAGGGGGCGGACTATGGCTACACCTTC
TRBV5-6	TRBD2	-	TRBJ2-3	CASSDPGTSLSDTQYF	TGTGCCAGCAGCGACCCCGGGACTAGCCTTTCAGATACGCAGTATTTT
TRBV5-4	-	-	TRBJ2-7	CASSPSSPEEQYF	TGTGCCAGCAGCCCGTCCTCCCCCGAGGAGCAGTACTTC
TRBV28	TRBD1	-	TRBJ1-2	CATKNRGHQYGYTF	TGTGCCACCAAAAACAGGGGGCATCAGTATGGCTACACCTTC
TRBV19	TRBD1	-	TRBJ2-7	CASSIGTGYIYEQYF	TGTGCCAGTAGTATCGGGACAGGGTATATTTACGAGCAGTACTTC
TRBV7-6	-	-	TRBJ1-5	CASSRGLGQPQHF	TGTGCCAGCAGTCGAGGGTTGGGACAGCCCCAGCATTTT
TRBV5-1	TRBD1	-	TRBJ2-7	CASSSPPGQGSYEQYF	TGCGCCAGCAGCTCCCCCCCGGGACAGGGCTCCTACGAGCAGTACTTC
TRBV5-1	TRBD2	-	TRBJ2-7	CASSPLGRGGPILEQYF	TGCGCCAGCAGCCCCCTAGGCCGGGGAGGGCCGATCCTCGAGCAGTACTTC
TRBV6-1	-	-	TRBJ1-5	CASSEAGVRGNQPQHF	TGTGCCAGCAGTGAAGCAGGGGTCCGTGGCAATCAGCCCCAGCATTTT
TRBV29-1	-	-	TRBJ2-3	CSVGTSLSTDTQYF	TGCAGCGTTGGTACTAGTCTTAGCACAGATACGCAGTATTTT
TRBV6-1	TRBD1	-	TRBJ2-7	CASSEALQGLPYEQYF	TGTGCCAGCAGTGAAGCTCTACAGGGGCTACCGTACGAGCAGTACTTC
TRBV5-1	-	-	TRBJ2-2	CASSLGGTYTGELFF	TGCGCCAGCAGCTTGGGCGGAACATACACCGGGGAGCTGTTTTTT
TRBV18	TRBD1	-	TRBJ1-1	CASSPQGADTEAFF	TGTGCCAGCTCACCACAGGGGGCGGACACTGAAGCTTTCTTT
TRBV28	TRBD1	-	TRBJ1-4	CARFRGLGEKLFF	TGTGCCAGGTTCAGGGGGCTGGGGGAAAAACTGTTTTTT
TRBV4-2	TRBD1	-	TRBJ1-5	CASSAGTGSQPQHF	TGTGCCAGTTCTGCCGGGACAGGGTCTCAGCCCCAGCATTTT
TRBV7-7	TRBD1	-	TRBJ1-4	CASSAGTGNEKLFF	TGTGCCAGCAGCGCCGGGACAGGGAACGAAAAACTGTTTTTT
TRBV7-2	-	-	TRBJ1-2	CASSPNTGSYGYTF	TGTGCCAGCAGCCCCAACACAGGGAGCTATGGCTACACCTTC
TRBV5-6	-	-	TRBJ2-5	CASSSRQVLQETQYF	TGTGCCAGCAGCTCCCGACAGGTACTACAAGAGACCCAGTACTTC
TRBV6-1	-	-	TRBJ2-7	CASSEGHAGPYEQYF	TGTGCCAGCAGTGAGGGCCATGCGGGCCCCTACGAGCAGTACTTC